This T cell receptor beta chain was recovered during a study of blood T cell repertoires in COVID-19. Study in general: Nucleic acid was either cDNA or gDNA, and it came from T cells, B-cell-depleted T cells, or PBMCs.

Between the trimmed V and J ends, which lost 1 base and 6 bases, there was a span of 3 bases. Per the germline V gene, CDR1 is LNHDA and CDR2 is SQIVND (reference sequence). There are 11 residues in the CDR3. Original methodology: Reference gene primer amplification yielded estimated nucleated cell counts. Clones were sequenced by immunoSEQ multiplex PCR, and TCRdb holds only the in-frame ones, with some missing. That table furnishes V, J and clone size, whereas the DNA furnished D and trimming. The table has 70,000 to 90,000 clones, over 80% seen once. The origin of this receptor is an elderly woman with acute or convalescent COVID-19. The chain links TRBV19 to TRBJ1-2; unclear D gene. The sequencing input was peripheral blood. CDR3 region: CASSIGNGYTF. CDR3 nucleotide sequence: TGTGCCAGTAGTATAGGTAATGGCTACACCTTC.